One sample yielded the 4 T cell receptor beta chains listed below, sequenced in a study of shared clonotypes between healthy human individuals. This table comes from immunoSEQ multiplex PCR, and its TCRdb copy is limited to in-frame clones, with some not included. The table has about 2.3 million clones, approximately 90% seen once; the top ten hold 0.37%. Sequencing input: naive CD4+ T cells from PBMCs. Subset indicated: CD45RA+ positively selected. Receptors were obtained from a man aged 18 to 29 in good health. Some clones in this sample may be carry-over from other donors' samples.

Notes on this clone: Other DNA sequences in the sample encode the same CDR3. This rearrangement joins TRBV6-1 to TRBJ1-5; perhaps TRBD1 as D (5 bases). V shed 0 bases and J shed 7 bases, with 7 bases lying between them. CDR3 length: 13 residues. Germline V CDR1 and CDR2: MNHNS, SASEGT. CDR3 nucleotide sequence: TGTGCCAGCAGTGAAGCAGGGGACCAGCCCCAGCATTTT. Residues: CASSEAGDQPQHF.

The gene calls are TRBV19 and TRBJ1-1; 8 nucleotides match TRBD1. Per germline, CDR1 LNHDA and CDR2 SQIVND (reference sequence). This CDR3 spans 15 amino acids. J was trimmed by 1 base and V by 7 bases; bases with no gene match: 8. For the CDR3, the DNA is TGTGCCAGTAACCGGGTGGGGACAGGGAACACTGAAGCTTTCTTT. Translating gives CASNRVGTGNTEAFF.

Of note for this clone: Other DNA sequences in this sample translate to the same CDR3. The V and J genes are TRBV28 and TRBJ2-3; D not resolved. Trimming pared 6 bases from V and 4 bases from J, leaving 5 bases between. CDR3 length: 11 amino acids. CDR1 MDHEN and CDR2 SYDVKM come from the germline V gene. Here the CDR3 DNA reads TGTGCCAGCAGGAGGTCAGATACGCAGTATTTT. This sequence encodes CASRRSDTQYF.

The chain employs TRBV9 and TRBJ1-5, with D hard to call. The V gene's germline CDR1 is SGDLS and CDR2 YYNGEE. CDR3 length: 13 residues. Trimming cost V 0 bases and J 6 bases, with 7 bases left between them. Here the CDR3 DNA reads TGTGCCAGCAGCGTAGAGGCGGGTCAGCCCCAGCATTTT. Encoded protein: CASSVEAGQPQHF.